This paragraph reports one T cell receptor beta chain. Losses at the gene ends were 0 bases for V and 13 bases for J; bases not matched to a gene: 5. The germline gives CDR1 SGDLS, CDR2 YYNGEE. The CDR3 extends over 13 amino acids. The authors' processing: Amplification of reference gene primers provided the estimated nucleated cell counts. The method was immunoSEQ multiplex PCR; TCRdb's version includes in-frame clones alone and lacks a portion of them. V and J calls plus clone size are reproduced from that table; the DNA served to infer D and trimming. The sample lists 120,000 or so clones; roughly 90% were seen once. Patients at the Seattle site were enrolled during active infection and followed longitudinally. These data are taken from a study of blood T cell repertoires in COVID-19. In the study overall: Specimens from acute and convalescent COVID-19 originated in the United States, Italy and Spain. The cDNA or gDNA used as material had been derived from T cells, B-cell-depleted T cells, or PBMCs.

The receptor comes from a man aged 55 to 70 with COVID-19, enrolled during active disease. Input material: peripheral blood. This chain links TRBV9 with TRBJ2-1; the match to TRBD1 covers 9 bases. DNA of the CDR3: TGTGCCAGCAGCGTAGGGAACAGGGGGCAACAGTTCTTC. Protein: CASSVGNRGQQFF.